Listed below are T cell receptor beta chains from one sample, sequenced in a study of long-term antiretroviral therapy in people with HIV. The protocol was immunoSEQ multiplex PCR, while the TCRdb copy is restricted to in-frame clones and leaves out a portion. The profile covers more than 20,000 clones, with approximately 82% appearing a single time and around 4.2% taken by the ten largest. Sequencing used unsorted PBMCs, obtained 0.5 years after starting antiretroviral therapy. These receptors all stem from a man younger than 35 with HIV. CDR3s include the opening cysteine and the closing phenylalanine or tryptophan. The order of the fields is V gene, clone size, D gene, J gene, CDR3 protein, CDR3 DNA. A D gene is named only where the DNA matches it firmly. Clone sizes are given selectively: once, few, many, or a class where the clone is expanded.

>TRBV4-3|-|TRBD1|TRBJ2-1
CASSLISGGLNEQFF
TGCGCCAGCAGCCTCATTTCAGGGGGCCTAAATGAGCAGTTCTTC
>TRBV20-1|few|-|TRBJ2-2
CSAPDRRELFF
TGCAGTGCGCCGGACAGAAGGGAGCTGTTTTTT
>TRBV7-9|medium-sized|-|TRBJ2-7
CASSWKVAAPEDPYEQYF
TGTGCCAGCAGCTGGAAGGTGGCAGCGCCTGAAGACCCCTACGAGCAGTACTTC
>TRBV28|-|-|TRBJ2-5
CASNPQGPLKETQYF
TGTGCCAGCAATCCCCAGGGTCCCCTCAAAGAGACCCAGTACTTC
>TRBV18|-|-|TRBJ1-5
CASSTEVNQPQHF
TGTGCCAGCTCGACAGAAGTCAATCAGCCCCAGCATTTT
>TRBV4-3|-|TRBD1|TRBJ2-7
CASSQSDRGPYEQYF
TGCGCCAGCAGCCAATCGGACAGGGGGCCCTACGAGCAGTACTTC
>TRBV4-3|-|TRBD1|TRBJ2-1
CASSQSLQGSYNEQFF
TGCGCCAGCAGCCAGTCATTACAGGGGTCCTACAATGAGCAGTTCTTC
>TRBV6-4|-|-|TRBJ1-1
CASSVTGNLNTEAFF
TGTGCCAGCAGTGTTACGGGCAACCTAAACACTGAAGCTTTCTTT
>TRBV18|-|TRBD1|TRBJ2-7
CASSLDRAREQYF
TGTGCCAGCTCACTCGACAGGGCGAGAGAGCAGTACTTC
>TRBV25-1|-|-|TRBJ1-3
CASSEFDTIYF
TGTGCCAGCAGTGAGTTTGATACCATATATTTT
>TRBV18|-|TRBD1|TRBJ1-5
CASSRQGDSNQPQHF
TGTGCCAGCTCTCGACAGGGGGATAGCAATCAGCCCCAGCATTTT